The clone carrying this TCR beta chain occurred a few times. Its matching antigen is unknown. The source of the sample is a study of CD8+ T cells in alopecia areata. Overall study context: Tofacitinib lasted 6 to 18 months, then 6 months off drug.

Findings and caveats of the study: Scalp sequencing captures resident alphabeta T cells of normal skin too.

This CDR3 comprises 13 residues. Germline values: CDR1 SEHNR, CDR2 FQNEAQ (reference sequence). Trimming pared 6 bases from V and 9 bases from J, leaving 17 bases between. cDNA serving as the sequencing template came from extracted, reverse transcribed RNA. Sequencing used immunoSEQ multiplex PCR; TCRdb keeps in-frame clones, though not all of them. There are some 170,000 clones in the sample; just under 60% occur only once, and about 15% lies in the top ten. The TCR originated in a human donor with alopecia areata. This specimen consisted of CD4+ T cells sorted from blood, obtained at week 0. The chain recombines TRBV7-9 with TRBJ2-5; no reliable D call. The chain's CDR3 is CASSSQVLLAQYF. The CDR3 DNA follows: TGTGCCAGCAGTAGCCAGGTCCTTCTGGCCCAGTACTTC.